This TCR beta chain comes out of a study of breast tumors, draining lymph nodes, adjacent tissues. At least ten counts were recorded for this clonotype. Its antigen is currently unknown. Overall study findings and caveats: Tumor TCR diversity was below lymph nodes but above nontumor tissue. Tumor T cell lymph node origin was a supported hypothesis, not proven. Tumor and nontumor repertoires were significantly more similar in luminal-like than in basal-like breast cancer.

The lymph nodes were axillary draining lymph nodes from breast cancer patients. TCRdb processed the multiplex PCR reads anew with MiXCR; each CDR3 protein has one entry. The repertoire includes some 170,000 distinct CDR3 sequences, roughly a third of them detected once, and over 3.5% sits in the top ten. Trimming removed 5 bases from V and 6 bases from J; junction bases left unmatched: 14. The CDR3 spans 16 residues. The germline V gene encodes CDR1 PRHDT and CDR2 FYEKMQ (reference sequence). The genes are TRBV13 and TRBJ2-7; 9 bases agree with TRBD2. The TCR was taken from a female donor with breast cancer. Some clones in this sample may be carry-over from other donors' samples. The source material was axillary lymph node tissue. The CDR3 is CASSPRSSGRPREQYF. CDR3 coding DNA: TGTGCCAGCAGCCCTCGATCAAGCGGGAGGCCCCGCGAGCAGTACTTC.